The text below deals with one TCR beta chain. Its antigen is as yet unknown. Libraries were prepared by immunoSEQ multiplex PCR; TCRdb keeps only in-frame clonotypes and omits some of them. This table holds some 4,000 clones, about 73% found once. The sample is drawn from a study of brain T cells in children with intractable seizures. Broader study findings: Patients' HCMV serostatus was unknown; virus specificity rests on CDR3 similarity alone. Each case's top public CDR3 resembled known HCMV, EBV or influenza A CDR3s. Clones missing pre-surgery may reflect undersampling of that blood sample.

This CDR3 comprises 17 residues. J was trimmed by 2 bases and V by 7 bases; bases with no gene match: 12. CDR1 and CDR2 from the germline V gene are MGHRA and YSYEKL. Only cases whose brain tissue showed the highest T cell transcript signatures were sequenced. The starting material was resected brain tissue, obtained at surgery. V and J are TRBV4-1 and TRBJ2-3; TRBD2 agrees at 10 bases. This receptor was obtained from a girl aged 2-15 years with Rasmussen encephalitis and intractable seizures. Here the CDR3 DNA reads TGCGCCAGCAATCCCGGCCCGCTAGCGGGGGACACAGATACGCAGTATTTT. Encoded protein: CASNPGPLAGDTDTQYF.